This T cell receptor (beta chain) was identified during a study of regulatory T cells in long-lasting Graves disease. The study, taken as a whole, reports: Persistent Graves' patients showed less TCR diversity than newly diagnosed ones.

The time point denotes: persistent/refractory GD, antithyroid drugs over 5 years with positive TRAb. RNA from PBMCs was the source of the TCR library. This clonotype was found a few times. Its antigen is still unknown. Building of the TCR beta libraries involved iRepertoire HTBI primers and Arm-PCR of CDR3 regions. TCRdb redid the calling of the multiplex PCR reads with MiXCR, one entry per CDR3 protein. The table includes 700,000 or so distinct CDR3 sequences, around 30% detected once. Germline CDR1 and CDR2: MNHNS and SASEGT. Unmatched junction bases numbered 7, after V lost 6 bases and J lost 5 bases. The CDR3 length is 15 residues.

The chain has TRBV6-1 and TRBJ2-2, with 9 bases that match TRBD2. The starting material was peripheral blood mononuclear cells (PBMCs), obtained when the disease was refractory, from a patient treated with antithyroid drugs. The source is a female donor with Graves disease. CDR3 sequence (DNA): TGTGCCAGCAGACTAGCGGGCGGGCGTACCGGGGAGCTGTTTTTT. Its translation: CASRLAGGRTGELFF.